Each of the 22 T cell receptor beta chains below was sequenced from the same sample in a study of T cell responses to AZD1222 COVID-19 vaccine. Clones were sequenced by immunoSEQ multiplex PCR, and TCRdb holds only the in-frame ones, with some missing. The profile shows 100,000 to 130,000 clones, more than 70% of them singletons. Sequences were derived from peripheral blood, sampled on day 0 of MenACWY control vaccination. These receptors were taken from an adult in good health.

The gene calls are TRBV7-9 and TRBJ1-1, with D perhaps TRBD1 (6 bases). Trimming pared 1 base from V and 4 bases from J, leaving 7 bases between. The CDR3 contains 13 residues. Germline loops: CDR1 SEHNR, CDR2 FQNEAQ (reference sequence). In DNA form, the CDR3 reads TGTGCCAGCAGCTTAGGAGGGGGCACTGAAGCTTTCTTT. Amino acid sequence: CASSLGGGTEAFF.

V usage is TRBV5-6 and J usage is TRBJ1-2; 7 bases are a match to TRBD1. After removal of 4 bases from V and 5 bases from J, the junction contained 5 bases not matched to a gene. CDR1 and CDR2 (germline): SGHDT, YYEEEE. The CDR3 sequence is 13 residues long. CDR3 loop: CASSPGQAYGYTF. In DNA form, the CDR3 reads TGTGCCAGCAGCCCAGGACAGGCGTATGGCTACACCTTC.

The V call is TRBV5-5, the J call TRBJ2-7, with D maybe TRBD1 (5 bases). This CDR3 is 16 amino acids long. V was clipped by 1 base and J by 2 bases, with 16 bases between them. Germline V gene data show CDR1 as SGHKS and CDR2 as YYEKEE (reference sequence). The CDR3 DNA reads TGTGCCAGCAGCTTGCGGGCAGGGCTGGTGGCCTACGAGCAGTACTTC. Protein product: CASSLRAGLVAYEQYF.

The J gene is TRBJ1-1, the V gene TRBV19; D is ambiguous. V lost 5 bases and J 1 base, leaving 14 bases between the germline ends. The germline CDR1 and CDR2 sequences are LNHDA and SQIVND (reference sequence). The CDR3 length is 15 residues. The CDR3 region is CASSPRTAANTEAFF. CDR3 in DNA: TGTGCCAGTAGTCCCAGGACCGCCGCGAACACTGAAGCTTTCTTT.

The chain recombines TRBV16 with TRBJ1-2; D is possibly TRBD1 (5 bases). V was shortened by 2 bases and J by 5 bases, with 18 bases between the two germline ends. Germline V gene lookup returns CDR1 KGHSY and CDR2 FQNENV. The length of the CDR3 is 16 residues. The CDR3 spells CASSQIKRTIGYGYTF. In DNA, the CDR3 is TGTGCCAGCAGCCAAATCAAACGGACAATCGGGTATGGCTACACCTTC.

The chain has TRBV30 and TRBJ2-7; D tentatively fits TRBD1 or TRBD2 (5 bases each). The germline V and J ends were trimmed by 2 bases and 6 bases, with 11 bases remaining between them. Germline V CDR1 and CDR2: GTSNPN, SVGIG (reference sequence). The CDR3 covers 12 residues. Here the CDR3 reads CAWSLGDGEQYF. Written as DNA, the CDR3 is TGTGCCTGGAGTTTAGGGGACGGCGAGCAGTACTTC.

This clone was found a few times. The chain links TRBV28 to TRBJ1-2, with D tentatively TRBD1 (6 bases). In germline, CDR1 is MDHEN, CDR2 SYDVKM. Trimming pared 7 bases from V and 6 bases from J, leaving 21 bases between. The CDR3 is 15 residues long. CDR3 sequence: CASTRNLGGLDGYTF. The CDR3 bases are TGTGCCAGCACACGGAACTTGGGGGGGCTGGATGGCTACACCTTC.

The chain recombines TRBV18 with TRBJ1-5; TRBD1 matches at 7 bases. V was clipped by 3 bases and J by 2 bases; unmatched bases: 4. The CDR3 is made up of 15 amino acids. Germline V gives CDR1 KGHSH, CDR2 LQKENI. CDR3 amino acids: CASSPQGEGNQPQHF. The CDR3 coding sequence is TGTGCCAGCTCACCGCAGGGGGAGGGCAATCAGCCCCAGCATTTT. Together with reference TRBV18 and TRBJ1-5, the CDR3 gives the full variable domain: NAGVMQNPRHLVRRRGQEARLRCSPMKGHSHVYWYRQLPEEGLKFMVYLQKENIIDESGMPKERFSAEFPKEGPSILRIQQVVRGDSAAYFCASSPQGEGNQPQHFGDGTRLSIL.

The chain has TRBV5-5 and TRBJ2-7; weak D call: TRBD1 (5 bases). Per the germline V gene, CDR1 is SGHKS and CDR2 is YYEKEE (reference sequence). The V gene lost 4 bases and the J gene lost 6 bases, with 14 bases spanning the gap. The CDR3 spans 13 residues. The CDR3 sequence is CASSGRLDSEQYF. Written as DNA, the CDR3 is TGTGCCAGCAGCGGCAGACTTGACAGCGAGCAGTACTTC.

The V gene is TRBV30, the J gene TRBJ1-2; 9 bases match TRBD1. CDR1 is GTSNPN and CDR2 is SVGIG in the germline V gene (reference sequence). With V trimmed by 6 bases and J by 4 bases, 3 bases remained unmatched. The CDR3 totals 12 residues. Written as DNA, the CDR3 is TGTGCCTGCACAGGGGGCGGCTATGGCTACACCTTC. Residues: CACTGGGYGYTF.

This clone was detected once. The CDR3: CASSIQDRGSYEQYF. CDR3 bases: TGTGCCAGTAGTATACAGGACAGGGGGTCCTACGAGCAGTACTTC. J is TRBJ2-7 and V is TRBV19, with 10 bases matching TRBD1. CDR3 length: 15 amino acids. The junction had 2 bases not matched to a gene; V was cut back by 2 bases and J by 1 base. Germline V gives CDR1 LNHDA, CDR2 SQIVND (reference sequence).

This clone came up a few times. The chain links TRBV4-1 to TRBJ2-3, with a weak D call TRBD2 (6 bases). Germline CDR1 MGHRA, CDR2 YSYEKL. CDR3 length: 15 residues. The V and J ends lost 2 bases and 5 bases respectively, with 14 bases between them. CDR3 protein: CASSQPRLVGDTQYF. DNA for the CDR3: TGCGCCAGCAGCCAACCGAGACTAGTAGGAGATACGCAGTATTTT.

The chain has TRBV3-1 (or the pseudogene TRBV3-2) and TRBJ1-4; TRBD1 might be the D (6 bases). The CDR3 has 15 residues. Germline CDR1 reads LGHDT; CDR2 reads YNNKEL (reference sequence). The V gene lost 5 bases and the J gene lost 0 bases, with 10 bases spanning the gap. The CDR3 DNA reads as TGTGCCAGCAGCATTAGGGGGGCAACTAATGAAAAACTGTTTTTT. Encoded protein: CASSIRGATNEKLFF.

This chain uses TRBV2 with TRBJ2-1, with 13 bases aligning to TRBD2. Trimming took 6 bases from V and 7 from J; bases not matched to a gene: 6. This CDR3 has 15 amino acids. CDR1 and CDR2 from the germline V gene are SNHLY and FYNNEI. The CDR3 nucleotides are TGTGCCAGCAGCCTAACTAGCGGGGGGGTTAATGAGCAGTTCTTC. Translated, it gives CASSLTSGGVNEQFF. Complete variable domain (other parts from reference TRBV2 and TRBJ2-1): EPEVTQTPSHQVTQMGQEVILRCVPISNHLYFYWYRQILGQKVEFLVSFYNNEISEKSEIFDDQFSVERPDGSNFTLKIRSTKLEDSAMYFCASSLTSGGVNEQFFGPGTRLTVL.

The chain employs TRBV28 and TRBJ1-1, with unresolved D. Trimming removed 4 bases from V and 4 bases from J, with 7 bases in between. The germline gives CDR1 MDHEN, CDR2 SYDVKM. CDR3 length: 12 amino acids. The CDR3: CASSYSGTEAFF. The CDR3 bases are TGTGCCAGCAGTTATTCGGGCACTGAAGCTTTCTTT.

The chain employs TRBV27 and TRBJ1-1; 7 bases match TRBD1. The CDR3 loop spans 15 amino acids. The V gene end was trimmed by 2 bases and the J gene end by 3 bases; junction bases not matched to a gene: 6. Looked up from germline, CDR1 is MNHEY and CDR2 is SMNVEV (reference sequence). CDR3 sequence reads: CASSLTWQGDTEAFF. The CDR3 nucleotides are TGTGCCAGCAGTTTAACGTGGCAGGGGGACACTGAAGCTTTCTTT.

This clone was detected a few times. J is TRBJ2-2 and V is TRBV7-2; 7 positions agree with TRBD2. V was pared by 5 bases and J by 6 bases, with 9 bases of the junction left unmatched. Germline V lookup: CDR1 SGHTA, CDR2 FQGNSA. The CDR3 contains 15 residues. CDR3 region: CASSALGAGAGELFF. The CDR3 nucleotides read TGTGCCAGCAGCGCGTTGGGTGCGGGGGCCGGGGAGCTGTTTTTT.

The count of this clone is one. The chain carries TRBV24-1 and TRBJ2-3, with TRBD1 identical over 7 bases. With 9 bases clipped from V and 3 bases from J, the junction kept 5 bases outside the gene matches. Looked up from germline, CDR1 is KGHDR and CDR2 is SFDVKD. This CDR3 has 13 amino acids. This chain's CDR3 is CATEGAETDTQYF. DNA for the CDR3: TGTGCCACCGAGGGGGCGGAAACAGATACGCAGTATTTT.

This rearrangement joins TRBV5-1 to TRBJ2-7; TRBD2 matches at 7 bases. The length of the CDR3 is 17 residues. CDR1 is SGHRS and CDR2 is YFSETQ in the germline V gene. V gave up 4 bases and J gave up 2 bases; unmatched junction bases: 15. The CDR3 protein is CASSEVSAGELTYEQYF. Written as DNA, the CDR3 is TGCGCCAGCAGCGAGGTCTCTGCGGGGGAGCTAACCTACGAGCAGTACTTC.

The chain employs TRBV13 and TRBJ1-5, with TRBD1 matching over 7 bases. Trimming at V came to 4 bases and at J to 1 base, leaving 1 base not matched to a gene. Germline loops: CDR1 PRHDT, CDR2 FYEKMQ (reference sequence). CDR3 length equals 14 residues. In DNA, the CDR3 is TGTGCCAGCAGCTCGGGACAGAGCAATCAGCCCCAGCATTTT. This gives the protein CASSSGQSNQPQHF.

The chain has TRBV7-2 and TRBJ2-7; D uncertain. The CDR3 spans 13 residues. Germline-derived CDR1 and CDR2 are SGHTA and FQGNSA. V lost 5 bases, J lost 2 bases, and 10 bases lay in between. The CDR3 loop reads CASSVRGPYEQYF. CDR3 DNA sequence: TGTGCCAGCAGCGTGCGCGGTCCCTACGAGCAGTACTTC.

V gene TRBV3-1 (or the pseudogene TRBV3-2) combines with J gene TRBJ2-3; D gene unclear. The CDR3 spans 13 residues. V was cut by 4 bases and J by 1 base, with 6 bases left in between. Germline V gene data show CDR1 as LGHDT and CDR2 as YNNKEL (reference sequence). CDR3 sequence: CASSPTRTDTQYF. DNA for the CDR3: TGTGCCAGCAGCCCCACACGCACAGATACGCAGTATTTT.